The 30 T cell receptor beta chains presented below share a single source sample, sequenced in a study of spatial heterogeneity in lung cancer (dated by TCRdb to the late 2010s). General findings and caveats noted by the study authors: A correlation was observed between the number of expanded intratumoral alpha and beta TCRs and the tumor nonsynonymous mutation count.

These receptors have no identified antigens. What the time point label conveys for this sample: sample taken at primary tumor resection. Library prep was done by 5' RACE. Data came from a NextSeq 500. TCRdb handled the public reads itself, with Q25 trimming in fastp and clone calling in MiXCR, and kept productive beta chains. Identical CDR3 protein sequences are pooled into one entry, listed with their most common genes and DNA. The sample table contains under 15,000 distinct CDR3 sequences; only one count was recorded for 4.5% to 7% of them. The ten largest make up roughly 11% of the sample. Sequenced here: lung tumor tissue, sampled at surgery. The receptors were gathered from a female donor with early-stage non-small cell lung cancer.

This clonotype showed up many times. Being off target in a library aimed at alpha chains, this beta chain has a size of little meaning. V gene TRBV12-3 or TRBV12-4 combines with J gene TRBJ2-5, with 9 nucleotides matching TRBD1. The V segment lost 2 bases and the J segment 4 bases; nucleotides outside the gene matches: 11. The CDR3 is made up of 17 amino acids. The CDR3 region has the DNA TGTGCCAGCAGTTTACGAGGCACCGGGACAGGGCGAGAGACCCAGTACTTC. As protein: CASSLRGTGTGRETQYF.

This clonotype has ten or more counts. This beta chain appears as a stray read in a library generated for alpha chains; its size is not informative. V usage is TRBV6-1 and J usage is TRBJ2-3; D possibly matches TRBD1 or TRBD2 (5 bases each). V was pared by 8 bases and J by 0 bases, with 15 bases between. The CDR3 is 15 residues long. Germline V CDR1 and CDR2: MNHNS, SASEGT. CDR3 sequence: CASLKGTTSTDTQYF. The CDR3, as DNA: TGTGCCAGCCTAAAGGGGACGACTAGCACAGATACGCAGTATTTT.

This clonotype was seen many times. This beta chain is off target for a library built for alpha chains, so its abundance means little. The chain combines TRBV6-5 with TRBJ2-1; D remains ambiguous. The CDR3 is 15 amino acids. Germline V CDR1 and CDR2: MNHEY, SVGAGI. V lost 5 bases, J lost 10 bases, and 21 bases lay in between. The CDR3 DNA follows: TGTGCCAGCAGTCAATACTTTCCTAGGAAAAGAGAGCAGTTCTTC. This sequence encodes CASSQYFPRKREQFF.

At least ten counts were recorded for this clonotype. This beta chain turned up in a library designed for alpha chains; as an off-target read, its abundance says little. V gene TRBV6-5 combines with J gene TRBJ1-3, with D uncertain. Germline V lookup: CDR1 MNHEY, CDR2 SVGAGI. Trimming removed 5 bases at V and 0 bases at J, with 14 bases between. The CDR3 loop spans 16 amino acids. As DNA, the CDR3 is TGTGCCAGCAGTGCGCCCCGAGGTTCCTCTGGAAACACCATATATTTT. Translating gives CASSAPRGSSGNTIYF.

This clonotype occurred many times. The size of this beta chain means little, since it is a stray read in a library made for alpha chains. The chain joins TRBV3-1 to TRBJ1-6; D not certain. The CDR3 sequence is 14 residues long. V was cut by 1 base and J by 13 bases, with 14 bases left in between. Germline V gene sequence: CDR1 LGHDT, CDR2 YNNKEL (reference sequence). The CDR3 is CASSQGPFGKPLHF. The CDR3 DNA sequence: TGTGCCAGCAGCCAAGGCCCCTTTGGGAAGCCCCTCCACTTT.

This clonotype was counted ten times or more. This beta chain came through as a stray read in a library set up for alpha chains, and its size says little. The chain has TRBV29-1 and TRBJ1-3, with 10 bases lining up with TRBD1. The CDR3 spans 14 residues. The V gene end was trimmed by 6 bases and the J gene end by 5 bases; junction bases not matched to a gene: 7. The germline gives CDR1 SQVTM, CDR2 ANQGSEA. The CDR3: CSVTRTGGRNTIYF. CDR3 nucleotides: TGCAGCGTAACGAGGACAGGGGGGAGAAACACCATATATTTT.

This clonotype was seen ten or more times. This beta chain represents an off-target read in a library built for alpha chains; its size is of limited meaning. V is TRBV5-6 and J is TRBJ2-7; 10 nucleotides align to TRBD1. The CDR3 consists of 15 residues. Trimming took 3 bases from V and 3 from J; bases not matched to a gene: 6. Germline V gives CDR1 SGHDT, CDR2 YYEEEE. The CDR3 nucleotides are TGTGCCAGCAGCTGGCCGGGACAGGGGTTCTACGAGCAGTACTTC. It is translated as CASSWPGQGFYEQYF. The full variable domain, rest sourced from reference TRBV5-6 and TRBJ2-7, is DAGVTQSPTHLIKTRGQQVTLRCSPKSGHDTVSWYQQALGQGPQFIFQYYEEEERQRGNFPDRFSGHQFPNYSSELNVNALLLGDSALYLCASSWPGQGFYEQYFGPGTRLTVT.

Within the sample, this clonotype is medium-sized. A library made for alpha chains picked up this beta chain off target, so its size means little. This chain joins TRBV29-1 and TRBJ2-3; the match to TRBD2 covers 7 bases. Germline V gene lookup returns CDR1 SQVTM and CDR2 ANQGSEA. This CDR3 is 13 amino acids long. The V and J ends lost 7 bases and 5 bases, in that order; junction bases with no gene match: 9. DNA for the CDR3: TGCAGCGCTACTGAGGGCGGGGGAGATACGCAGTATTTT. Translation gives CSATEGGGDTQYF.

This clonotype was observed at least ten times. This beta chain is an off-target read within a library intended for alpha chains, so its frequency means little. The V gene is TRBV7-2, the J gene TRBJ2-3, with TRBD2 matching over 12 bases. Germline values: CDR1 SGHTA, CDR2 FQGNSA. V gave up 1 base and J gave up 0 bases; unmatched junction bases: 14. CDR3 size: 21 residues. The DNA for the CDR3 is TGTGCCAGCAGCTTAGGTCGCCTCGGACTAGCGGGGATCTCTAGCACAGATACGCAGTATTTT. It codes for CASSLGRLGLAGISSTDTQYF. Complete variable domain (other parts from reference TRBV7-2 and TRBJ2-3): GAGVSQSPSNKVTEKGKDVELRCDPISGHTALYWYRQSLGQGLEFLIYFQGNSAPDKSGLPSDRFSAERTGGSVSTLTIQRTQQEDSAVYLCASSLGRLGLAGISSTDTQYFGPGTRLTVL.

Of note for this clonotype: Because the library targeted alpha chains, this beta chain is an off-target read whose size means little. The chain uses TRBV7-9 and TRBJ2-3; 14 positions match TRBD2. J lost 2 bases, V lost 5 bases, and 6 bases had no gene match. Germline assignment: CDR1 SEHNR and CDR2 FQNEAQ (reference sequence). The CDR3 has 17 amino acids. The CDR3 coding sequence is TGTGCCAGCAGCCTGGGACTAGCGGGGGCCCTCACAGATACGCAGTATTTT. It codes for CASSLGLAGALTDTQYF.

This clonotype was seen at least ten times. This beta chain turned up in a library designed for alpha chains; as an off-target read, its abundance says little. The CDR3 protein is CASSERGSINEQFF. In nucleotides, the CDR3 is TGTGCCAGCAGTGAACGGGGCTCCATAAATGAGCAGTTCTTC. The chain joins TRBV2 to TRBJ2-1; D may correspond to TRBD1 or TRBD2 (5 bases each). Per the germline V gene, CDR1 is SNHLY and CDR2 is FYNNEI. V dropped 2 bases and J dropped 7 bases, with 12 bases sitting between them. This CDR3 region has 14 residues.

This clonotype has at least ten counts. The library was built for alpha chains, so this beta chain is an off-target read and its size means little. V gene TRBV7-2 combines with J gene TRBJ2-7; no clear D gene. V dropped 2 bases and J dropped 4 bases, with 9 bases sitting between them. CDR3 length: 13 residues. Germline CDR1 is SGHTA and CDR2 is FQGNSA. CDR3 DNA sequence: TGTGCCAGCAGCTTAAGTTATCTTTACGAGCAGTACTTC. Residues: CASSLSYLYEQYF.

Many counts were recorded for this clonotype. The library was prepared for alpha chains; this beta chain is a stray read, so its frequency means little. The chain joins TRBV5-6 to TRBJ1-3, with D maybe TRBD1 (5 bases). The CDR3 is made up of 14 amino acids. Trimming left V 2 bases short and J 7 bases short, with 13 bases between. CDR1 and CDR2 from the germline V gene are SGHDT and YYEEEE. Here the CDR3 reads CASSLQAERNTIYF. CDR3 in DNA: TGTGCCAGCAGCTTACAGGCCGAACGGAACACCATATATTTT.

In its sample, this clonotype was seen many times. This beta chain slipped into a library made for alpha chains as a stray read, so its size is not meaningful. The rearrangement joins TRBV6-2 or TRBV6-3 to TRBJ2-5; possibly TRBD2 for D (7 bases). CDR1 and CDR2 from the germline V gene are MNHEY and SVGEGT. V was trimmed by 6 bases and J by 2 bases, leaving 13 bases between them. There are 14 residues in the CDR3. DNA of the CDR3: TGTGCCAGCAGGAGGGGGGGGCTTCAAGAGACCCAGTACTTC. Translating it yields CASRRGGLQETQYF.

This clonotype qualifies as medium-sized. The library was designed around alpha chains, so this beta chain is a stray read whose abundance carries little weight. This rearrangement joins TRBV18 to TRBJ2-3; no clear D gene. CDR3 length: 15 residues. Trimming left V 6 bases short and J 1 base short, with 14 bases between. Germline-derived CDR1 and CDR2 are KGHSH and LQKENI. The CDR3 reads CASSLSPEGTDTQYF. The CDR3 DNA follows: TGTGCCAGCTCCCTTTCCCCGGAAGGCACAGATACGCAGTATTTT. Looking up the rest from reference TRBV18 and TRBJ2-3 gives the full variable domain: NAGVMQNPRHLVRRRGQEARLRCSPMKGHSHVYWYRQLPEEGLKFMVYLQKENIIDESGMPKERFSAEFPKEGPSILRIQQVVRGDSAAYFCASSLSPEGTDTQYFGPGTRLTVL.

Turning to this clonotype: Found in a library prepared for alpha chains, this beta chain is an off-target read, and its abundance has little meaning. The CDR3, as DNA: TGTGCCAGCAGCCAAGGACTGAACACCGGGGAGCTGTTTTTT. Its translation is CASSQGLNTGELFF. The chain uses TRBV7-6 and TRBJ2-2, with D maybe TRBD2 (5 bases). The germline V gene has CDR1 SGHVS and CDR2 FNYEAQ. The CDR3 is made up of 14 amino acids. Trimming took 5 bases from V and 1 from J, leaving 8 bases between them.

There are many counts of this clonotype. A library prepared for alpha chains yielded this beta chain as an off-target read; its size is of little meaning. The V gene is TRBV4-3, the J gene TRBJ1-6; no clear D. CDR1 and CDR2 from the germline V gene are LGHNA and YSLEER. The CDR3 extends over 15 amino acids. V lost 0 bases and J lost 12, with 15 bases in between. The CDR3 here is CASSQDRAAGRPLHF. The CDR3 nucleotides read TGCGCCAGCAGCCAAGATCGGGCGGCGGGGAGACCCCTCCACTTT.

As regards this clonotype: A library prepared for alpha chains yielded this beta chain as an off-target read; its size is of little meaning. The gene calls are TRBV18 and TRBJ1-5; the D is unclear. This CDR3 is 13 amino acids long. Germline-derived CDR1 and CDR2 are KGHSH and LQKENI. V was pared by 3 bases and J by 7 bases, with 10 bases between. DNA of the CDR3: TGTGCCAGCTCACCCCTACCGAGACAGCCCCAGCATTTT. Residues: CASSPLPRQPQHF.

By share, this clonotype counts as medium-sized (0.01 to 0.1%). The library was prepared for alpha chains; this beta chain is a stray read, so its frequency means little. This sequence joins TRBV12-3 or TRBV12-4 and TRBJ1-3, with D uncertain. With 4 bases removed from V and 0 bases from J, the gap between germline ends came to 10 bases. The CDR3 totals 15 residues. In DNA form, the CDR3 reads TGTGCCAGCAGTTGGAGGTCCCACTCTGGAAACACCATATATTTT. Translating gives CASSWRSHSGNTIYF.

This clonotype was observed many times. The size of this beta chain means little, since it is a stray read in a library made for alpha chains. The genes are TRBV7-9 and TRBJ2-7; 7 nucleotides align to TRBD1. V dropped 4 bases and J dropped 2; count of bases not matched to a gene: 11. The germline CDR1 and CDR2 sequences are SEHNR and FQNEAQ (reference sequence). The CDR3 contains 16 residues. The CDR3 spells CASSSGVDRKTYEQYF. The CDR3 DNA is TGTGCCAGCAGCTCCGGGGTGGACAGGAAAACCTACGAGCAGTACTTC.

This clonotype appeared many times. Being off target in a library aimed at alpha chains, this beta chain has a size of little meaning. The V gene is TRBV9, the J gene TRBJ1-3; the D gene is possibly TRBD1 (6 bases). CDR1 is SGDLS, CDR2 YYNGEE, per germline. CDR3 size: 17 residues. V gave up 4 bases and J gave up 0 bases, with 17 bases separating them. DNA of the CDR3: TGTGCCAGCAGCACCCAAAACAGGGATAGCTCTGGAAACACCATATATTTT. This codes for CASSTQNRDSSGNTIYF. The whole variable domain, filled in from reference TRBV9 and TRBJ1-3, reads DSGVTQTPKHLITATGQRVTLRCSPRSGDLSVYWYQQSLDQGLQFLIQYYNGEERAKGNILERFSAQQFPDLHSELNLSSLELGDSALYFCASSTQNRDSSGNTIYFGEGSWLTVV.

This clonotype was counted ten times or more. This beta chain represents an off-target read in a library built for alpha chains; its size is of limited meaning. The chain couples TRBV18 to TRBJ2-3, with 11 bases identical to TRBD1. Germline-derived CDR1 and CDR2 are KGHSH and LQKENI. The CDR3 totals 15 residues. The V and J ends lost 0 bases and 5 bases, in that order; junction bases with no gene match: 1. CDR3 sequence reads: CASSPPGQGGDTQYF. The CDR3 coding sequence is TGTGCCAGCTCACCACCGGGACAGGGGGGAGATACGCAGTATTTT.

This clonotype was picked up many times. This beta chain is a stray read from a library made for alpha chains; its abundance is not meaningful. This chain uses TRBV6-2 or TRBV6-3 with TRBJ2-5; D is possibly TRBD1 (5 bases). The V gene lost 7 bases and the J gene lost 4 bases, with 16 bases spanning the gap. The CDR3 is 14 residues long. The germline gives CDR1 MNHEY, CDR2 SVGEGT. CDR3: CASKGPLRGETQYF. The CDR3 DNA reads TGTGCCAGCAAAGGCCCCCTTAGGGGAGAGACCCAGTACTTC.

Ten or more counts support this clonotype. This beta chain was picked up by a library intended for alpha chains and is off target, so its count carries little meaning. The chain links TRBV6-1 to TRBJ2-7; TRBD2 matches 11 bases. CDR3 size: 15 residues. Germline V CDR1 and CDR2: MNHNS, SASEGT. The V gene end was trimmed by 6 bases and the J gene end by 3 bases; junction bases not matched to a gene: 7. CDR3 sequence (DNA): TGTGCCAGCAGCCTCCTACTAGCGGGGGACTACGAGCAGTACTTC. Residues: CASSLLLAGDYEQYF.

The table lists this clonotype with many counts. In a library made to pick up alpha chains, this beta chain is a stray read with a size that means little. The chain is built from TRBV7-2 and TRBJ2-1, with TRBD2 matching 9 bases. Germline V CDR1 and CDR2: SGHTA, FQGNSA. This CDR3 is built from 13 residues. The V gene end was trimmed by 8 bases and the J gene end by 8 bases; junction bases not matched to a gene: 7. The DNA of the CDR3 is TGTGCCAGCGGAAAAGCGGGGGGCTATGAGCAGTTCTTC. Its translation: CASGKAGGYEQFF.

This clonotype was seen ten or more times. This beta chain turned up in a library designed for alpha chains; as an off-target read, its abundance says little. V is TRBV12-3 or TRBV12-4 and J is TRBJ1-5; tentative D call: TRBD1 (5 bases). Trimming shortened V by 1 base and J by 9 bases, and 7 bases separated the two germline ends. This CDR3 has 12 amino acids. CDR3 nucleotide sequence: TGTGCCAGCAGTTTAGATAGGGGGCCCCAGCATTTT. As protein: CASSLDRGPQHF.

In its sample, this clonotype was seen many times. A library prepared for alpha chains yielded this beta chain as an off-target read; its size is of little meaning. This CDR3 reads CASSLPGQTTEAFF. The CDR3 nucleotides read TGTGCCAGCAGCCTCCCCGGACAGACCACTGAAGCTTTCTTT. The chain joins TRBV7-6 to TRBJ1-1, with TRBD1 as a possible D gene (6 bases). The CDR3 contains 14 residues. V dropped 5 bases and J dropped 4 bases, with 14 bases sitting between them. Per the germline V gene, CDR1 is SGHVS and CDR2 is FNYEAQ.

This clonotype was detected ten times or more. This beta chain is off target for a library built for alpha chains, so its abundance means little. The V and J genes are TRBV20-1 and TRBJ2-7, with D possibly TRBD1 on 6 matching bases. V dropped 6 bases and J dropped 6 bases, with 12 bases sitting between them. Germline CDR1 is DFQATT and CDR2 is SNEGSKA (reference sequence). There are 11 residues in the CDR3. This CDR3 reads CSAQQGPEQYF. The CDR3 nucleotides read TGCAGTGCCCAACAGGGCCCCGAGCAGTACTTC.

There are many counts of this clonotype. In a library made to pick up alpha chains, this beta chain is a stray read with a size that means little. The chain employs TRBV19 and TRBJ2-1; D remains ambiguous. Germline CDR1 is LNHDA and CDR2 is SQIVND (reference sequence). V gave up 6 bases and J gave up 0 bases, with 12 bases separating them. The CDR3 sequence is 15 residues long. CDR3 region: CASSFIPSSYNEQFF. DNA for the CDR3: TGTGCCAGTAGCTTTATTCCAAGCTCCTACAATGAGCAGTTCTTC.

This clonotype was seen at least ten times. This beta chain appears as a stray read in a library generated for alpha chains; its size is not informative. The rearrangement joins TRBV28 to TRBJ1-1; 12 bases align to TRBD1. Germline V gene lookup returns CDR1 MDHEN and CDR2 SYDVKM. There are 16 residues in the CDR3. The junction had 6 bases not matched to a gene; V was cut back by 2 bases and J by 5 bases. In DNA form, the CDR3 reads TGTGCCAGCAGTTTACTGGGACAGGGGGCGTCGACTGAAGCTTTCTTT. This sequence encodes CASSLLGQGASTEAFF.